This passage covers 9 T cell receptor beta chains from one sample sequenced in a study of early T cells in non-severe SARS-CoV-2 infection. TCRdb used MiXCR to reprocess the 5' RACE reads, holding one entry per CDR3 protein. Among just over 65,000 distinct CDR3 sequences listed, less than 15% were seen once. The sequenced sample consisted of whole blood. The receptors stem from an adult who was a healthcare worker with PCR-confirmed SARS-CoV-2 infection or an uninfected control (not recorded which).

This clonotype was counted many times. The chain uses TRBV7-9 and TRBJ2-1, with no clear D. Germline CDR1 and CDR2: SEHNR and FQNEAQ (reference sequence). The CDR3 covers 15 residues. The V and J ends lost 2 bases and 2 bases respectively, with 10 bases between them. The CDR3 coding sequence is TGTGCCAGCAGCTTATCGGAGACTGCCTACAATGAGCAGTTCTTC. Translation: CASSLSETAYNEQFF.

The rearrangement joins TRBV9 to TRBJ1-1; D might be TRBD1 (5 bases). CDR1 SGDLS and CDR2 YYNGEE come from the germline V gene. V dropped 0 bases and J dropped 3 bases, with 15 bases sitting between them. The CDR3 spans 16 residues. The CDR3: CASSVEEVGGYTEAFF. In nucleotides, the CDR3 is TGTGCCAGCAGCGTAGAGGAGGTTGGGGGGTACACTGAAGCTTTCTTT.

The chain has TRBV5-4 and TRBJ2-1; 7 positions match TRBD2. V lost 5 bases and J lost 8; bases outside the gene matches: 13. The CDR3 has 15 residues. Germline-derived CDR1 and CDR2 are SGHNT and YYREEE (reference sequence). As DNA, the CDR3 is TGTGCCAGCAGTCGGGCTAGCGGTAGAGGGGATGAGCAGTTCTTC. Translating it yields CASSRASGRGDEQFF. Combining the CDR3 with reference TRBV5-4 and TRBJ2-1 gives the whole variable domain ETGVTQSPTHLIKTRGQQVTLRCSSQSGHNTVSWYQQALGQGPQFIFQYYREEENGRGNFPPRFSGLQFPNYSSELNVNALELDDSALYLCASSRASGRGDEQFFGPGTRLTVL.

The CDR3 spells CASSIGTVGSNQPQHF. CDR3 nucleotide sequence: TGTGCCAGTAGTATCGGAACAGTGGGAAGCAATCAGCCCCAGCATTTT. This rearrangement joins TRBV19 to TRBJ1-5; unclear D gene. The germline V gene encodes CDR1 LNHDA and CDR2 SQIVND (reference sequence). CDR3 length: 16 residues. V shed 3 bases and J shed 1 base, with 13 bases lying between them.

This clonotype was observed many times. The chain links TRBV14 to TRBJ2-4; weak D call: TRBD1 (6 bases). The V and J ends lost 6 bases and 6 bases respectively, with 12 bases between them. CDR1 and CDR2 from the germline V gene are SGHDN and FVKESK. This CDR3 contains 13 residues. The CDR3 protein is CASSRTARNIQYF. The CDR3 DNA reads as TGTGCCAGCAGTCGGACAGCGCGAAACATTCAGTACTTC.

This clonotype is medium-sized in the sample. CDR3 in amino acids: CASSLPRGHEQYF. CDR3 nucleotides: TGTGCCAGCAGCTTACCCCGGGGCCACGAGCAGTACTTC. The rearrangement links TRBV7-9 to TRBJ2-7; possibly TRBD1 or TRBD2 for D (5 bases each). V was cut by 2 bases and J by 5 bases, with 10 bases left in between. Germline-derived CDR1 and CDR2 are SEHNR and FQNEAQ (reference sequence). The CDR3 totals 13 residues.

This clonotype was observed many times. The CDR3 DNA is TGTGCCACCAGTGTTTCGGCAGGCACAGATACGCAGTATTTT. Translated, it gives CATSVSAGTDTQYF. V gene TRBV24-1 combines with J gene TRBJ2-3; unclear D gene. Germline assignment: CDR1 KGHDR and CDR2 SFDVKD. The CDR3 runs to 14 residues. Trimming stripped 5 bases from V and 1 base from J, with 9 bases between.

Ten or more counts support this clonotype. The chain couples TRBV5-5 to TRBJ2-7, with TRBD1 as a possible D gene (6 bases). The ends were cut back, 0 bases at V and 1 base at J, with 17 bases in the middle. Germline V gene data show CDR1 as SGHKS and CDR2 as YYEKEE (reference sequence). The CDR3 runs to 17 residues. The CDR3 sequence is CASSLGRRDRRSYEQYF. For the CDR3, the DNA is TGTGCCAGCAGCTTGGGACGGCGTGACAGGCGGTCCTACGAGCAGTACTTC.

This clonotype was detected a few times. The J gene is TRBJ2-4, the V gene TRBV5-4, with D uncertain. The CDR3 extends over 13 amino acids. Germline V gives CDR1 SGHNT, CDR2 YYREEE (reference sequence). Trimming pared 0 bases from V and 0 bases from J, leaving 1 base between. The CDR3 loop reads CASSLEAKNIQYF. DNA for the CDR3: TGTGCCAGCAGCTTGGAAGCCAAAAACATTCAGTACTTC.